This T cell receptor beta chain was recovered during a study of T-cell reconstitution after alpha-beta-depleted transplantation in children. This sample's TCRbeta library carried unique molecular identifier barcodes. One entry per CDR3 protein results from TCRdb running MiXCR on the PCR reads. The data hold 250,000 to 400,000 distinct CDR3 sequences, with around 25% observed a single time. CDR1 and CDR2 from the germline V gene are SGHVS and FNYEAQ. CDR3 length equals 16 residues. V was clipped by 0 bases and J by 4 bases, with 16 bases between them. To note about this clonotype: Its antigen is still unknown.

Overall study findings and caveats: Hyperexpanded clones declined; after one year, newly produced T cells mostly supplied diversity. The study traced high day-60 TCRbeta diversity in some patients to surviving recipient T cells and thymic progenitors. Several hundred expanded graft clones reportedly supplied alpha-beta T cells about two months after transplant.

Source: PBMCs, mostly from graft donor cells, taken 180 days after TCRalphabeta/CD19-depleted stem cell transplant. J is TRBJ2-7 and V is TRBV7-6; a weak D match, TRBD2 (5 bases). This TCR derives from a male patient between 10 and 17 years old who had a stem cell transplant for acute lymphoblastic leukemia, so the T cells may come from the graft donor. The CDR3 here is CASSLAGVGWIYEQYF. The CDR3 coding sequence is TGTGCCAGCAGCTTAGCCGGGGTCGGATGGATTTACGAGCAGTACTTC.